A single sample gave rise to the 3 T cell receptor beta chains below, sequenced in a study of cytomegalovirus exposure and HLA in healthy donors. The PCR ran on 60 Vbeta and 13 Jbeta primers. The table came from immunoSEQ multiplex PCR; TCRdb's copy has only in-frame clones and leaves some out. The sample holds 150,000 to 200,000 clones, about 87% seen once. Sequenced sample: PBMCs. These receptors all stem from a young woman in good health and CMV-seronegative.

This clone was observed a single time. The chain combines TRBV30 with TRBJ1-5, with D maybe TRBD1 (5 bases). V was cut by 0 bases and J by 7 bases, with 10 bases left in between. The CDR3 sequence is 13 residues long. The germline gives CDR1 GTSNPN, CDR2 SVGIG (reference sequence). DNA for the CDR3: TGTGCCTGGAGTGTGGCGGAGGGGCAGCCCCAGCATTTT. Residues: CAWSVAEGQPQHF.

V and J are TRBV5-6 and TRBJ2-3, with D possibly being TRBD2 (5 bases). The CDR3 is made up of 15 amino acids. With 4 bases removed from V and 2 bases from J, the gap between germline ends came to 14 bases. CDR1 is SGHDT and CDR2 is YYEEEE in the germline V gene. The CDR3 protein is CASSLDWEYTDTQYF. The CDR3 DNA reads as TGTGCCAGCAGCCTGGATTGGGAGTACACAGATACGCAGTATTTT.

This clone came up once. The chain recombines TRBV10-3 with TRBJ1-2, with D perhaps matching TRBD1 (5 bases). Germline V CDR1 and CDR2: ENHRY, SYGVKD. V shed 8 bases and J shed 4 bases, with 17 bases lying between them. The CDR3 is 14 residues long. The CDR3 DNA follows: TGTGCCATCTCTGACTCCCAGGACATCTATGGCTACACCTTC. Translation: CAISDSQDIYGYTF.